This is a list of T cell receptor beta chains from one sample in a study of shared clonotypes between healthy human individuals. Only in-frame clones appear in the TCRdb table, and some are missing; sequencing was by immunoSEQ multiplex PCR. The table records 2 million to 2.5 million clones, approximately 93% of them present only once. Source material: naive CD4+ T cells from PBMCs. The source is a man aged 18 to 30 in good health. Some clones in this sample may be carry-over from other donors' samples. Each CDR3 is given with its conserved first and last residue. Each record gives: V gene, J gene, D gene, clone size, CDR3 DNA, CDR3 protein. The D gene is left open where the match is weak. Size is stated for part of the rows, as once, few or many counts, or as a class when the clone is expanded.

v_gene: TRBV7-9; j_gene: TRBJ1-4; d_gene: .; abundance: few; CDR3nt: TGTGCCAGCAGTTGGGGACTTATGGATGAAAAACTGTTTTTT; CDR3aa: CASSWGLMDEKLFF
v_gene: TRBV21-1; j_gene: TRBJ1-2; d_gene: .; abundance: once; CDR3nt: TGTGCCAGCAGCAAATTAGGGCAGGGTAGCCCGTACTATGGCTACACCTTC; CDR3aa: CASSKLGQGSPYYGYTF
v_gene: TRBV4-1; j_gene: TRBJ1-3; d_gene: .; abundance: .; CDR3nt: TGCGCCAGCAGCCAAGAGAAAGGGTTAGGAAACACCATATATTTT; CDR3aa: CASSQEKGLGNTIYF
v_gene: TRBV7-9; j_gene: TRBJ1-2; d_gene: .; abundance: .; CDR3nt: TGTGCCAGCACGAAGGTGGGGGGGTCGGCCTATGGCTACACCTTC; CDR3aa: CASTKVGGSAYGYTF
v_gene: TRBV7-3; j_gene: TRBJ2-1; d_gene: TRBD2; abundance: .; CDR3nt: TGTGCCAGCAGCTTACTTGGGCTAGCGGACTACAATGAGCAGTTCTTC; CDR3aa: CASSLLGLADYNEQFF
v_gene: TRBV19; j_gene: TRBJ2-3; d_gene: TRBD1; abundance: .; CDR3nt: TGTGCCAGTACCCCCCGGGACAGCCACACAGATACGCAGTATTTT; CDR3aa: CASTPRDSHTDTQYF
v_gene: TRBV2; j_gene: TRBJ1-1; d_gene: .; abundance: .; CDR3nt: TGTGCCAGCAGTAACCAAGGGTTAGCTTTCTTT; CDR3aa: CASSNQGLAFF
v_gene: TRBV25-1; j_gene: TRBJ2-3; d_gene: TRBD2; abundance: once; CDR3nt: TGTGCCACCCAAGCGGGAGGAACAGATACGCAGTATTTT; CDR3aa: CATQAGGTDTQYF
v_gene: TRBV30; j_gene: TRBJ1-5; d_gene: .; abundance: .; CDR3nt: TGTGCCTGGAGTCGCCGGGGGGTTCCCAATCAGCCCCAGCATTTT; CDR3aa: CAWSRRGVPNQPQHF
v_gene: TRBV27; j_gene: TRBJ2-7; d_gene: TRBD1; abundance: once; CDR3nt: TGTGCCAGCTCCTTGGACAGGGACTCCTACGAGCAGTACTTC; CDR3aa: CASSLDRDSYEQYF
v_gene: TRBV18; j_gene: TRBJ2-3; d_gene: .; abundance: .; CDR3nt: TGTGCCAGCTCACCCCTGGCCTCAATAAGCACAGATACGCAGTATTTT; CDR3aa: CASSPLASISTDTQYF
v_gene: TRBV6-6; j_gene: TRBJ2-5; d_gene: .; abundance: once; CDR3nt: TGTGCCAGCAAATACGGGGAGACCCAGTACTTC; CDR3aa: CASKYGETQYF
v_gene: TRBV5-1; j_gene: TRBJ2-2; d_gene: TRBD2; abundance: .; CDR3nt: TGCGCCAGCAGCTTGAGCCTATTCACTAGCGGGAGGGCCTTCTGGACCGGGGAGCTGTTTTTT; CDR3aa: CASSLSLFTSGRAFWTGELFF
v_gene: TRBV28; j_gene: TRBJ1-1; d_gene: .; abundance: .; CDR3nt: TGTGCCGGGCGAACAGGGAATGCAGGCACTGAAGCTTTCTTT; CDR3aa: CAGRTGNAGTEAFF
v_gene: TRBV28; j_gene: TRBJ2-6; d_gene: .; abundance: .; CDR3nt: TGTGCCAGCGCCGGGGGTTTCTCTGGGGCCAACGTCCTGACTTTC; CDR3aa: CASAGGFSGANVLTF
v_gene: TRBV6-6; j_gene: TRBJ2-1; d_gene: TRBD1; abundance: .; CDR3nt: TGTGCCAGCACCCAACAGGGGAATGAGCAGTTCTTC; CDR3aa: CASTQQGNEQFF
v_gene: TRBV9; j_gene: TRBJ2-2; d_gene: .; abundance: .; CDR3nt: TGTGCCAGCAGCGTAGCTTCAGGGTCCAGCGAGCTGTTTTTT; CDR3aa: CASSVASGSSELFF
v_gene: TRBV11-2; j_gene: TRBJ1-2; d_gene: .; abundance: .; CDR3nt: TGTGCCAGCAGCTTGGAACAGGGCCTGCTTGATGGCTACACCTTC; CDR3aa: CASSLEQGLLDGYTF
v_gene: TRBV12-1; j_gene: TRBJ1-5; d_gene: .; abundance: .; CDR3nt: TGTGCCAGCACCCCTTCCCCCCAGCCCCAGCATTTT; CDR3aa: CASTPSPQPQHF
v_gene: TRBV7-2; j_gene: TRBJ1-2; d_gene: .; abundance: .; CDR3nt: TGTGCCAGCAGCCTCCAGGTTAGGGACACTAATAACTATGGCTACACCTTC; CDR3aa: CASSLQVRDTNNYGYTF
v_gene: TRBV4-1; j_gene: TRBJ2-2; d_gene: TRBD1; abundance: once; CDR3nt: TGCGCCAGCAGCCACCAGAAGGGGGCCCTTACCGGGGAGCTGTTTTTT; CDR3aa: CASSHQKGALTGELFF
v_gene: TRBV6-1; j_gene: TRBJ2-7; d_gene: .; abundance: .; CDR3nt: TGTGCCAGCAGTGCAGGGGCTTTTCTTATCGAGCAGTACTTC; CDR3aa: CASSAGAFLIEQYF
v_gene: TRBV11-3; j_gene: TRBJ2-7; d_gene: .; abundance: .; CDR3nt: TGTGCCAGCAGCTTCAGCGGGGACAGCTACGAGCAGTACTTC; CDR3aa: CASSFSGDSYEQYF
v_gene: TRBV30; j_gene: TRBJ2-1; d_gene: .; abundance: .; CDR3nt: TGTGCCTGGAGTAGAAGAGGGGGCTACAATGAGCAGTTCTTC; CDR3aa: CAWSRRGGYNEQFF
v_gene: TRBV29-1; j_gene: TRBJ2-5; d_gene: TRBD1; abundance: .; CDR3nt: TGCAGCGTAGGGGACAGGGGACAAGAGACCCAGTACTTC; CDR3aa: CSVGDRGQETQYF
v_gene: TRBV5-1; j_gene: TRBJ2-5; d_gene: TRBD1; abundance: .; CDR3nt: TGCGCCAGCAGCTGGGACAACCGGACAGGGGGCGAGACCCAGTACTTC; CDR3aa: CASSWDNRTGGETQYF
v_gene: TRBV28; j_gene: TRBJ2-5; d_gene: .; abundance: .; CDR3nt: TGTGCCAGCAGTTTGTCGGGGCTAGAGACCCAGTACTTC; CDR3aa: CASSLSGLETQYF
v_gene: TRBV7-3; j_gene: TRBJ2-1; d_gene: .; abundance: .; CDR3nt: TGTGCCAGCAGCTTAGTTGGCGGAAGCTCCTACAATGAGCAGTTCTTC; CDR3aa: CASSLVGGSSYNEQFF
v_gene: TRBV28; j_gene: TRBJ1-5; d_gene: .; abundance: .; CDR3nt: TGTGCCAGCAGTTTTCGAGGTTATCAGCCCCAGCATTTT; CDR3aa: CASSFRGYQPQHF
v_gene: TRBV12-5; j_gene: TRBJ2-5; d_gene: .; abundance: .; CDR3nt: TGTGCTAGTGGTCTGGCGCCAGAAGAGACCCAGTACTTC; CDR3aa: CASGLAPEETQYF
v_gene: TRBV9; j_gene: TRBJ2-1; d_gene: .; abundance: .; CDR3nt: TGTGCCAGCAGCACTAGTGGCATATTGTTAAATGAGCAGTTCTTC; CDR3aa: CASSTSGILLNEQFF
v_gene: TRBV5-8; j_gene: TRBJ2-3; d_gene: .; abundance: .; CDR3nt: TGTGCCAGCAGCTTGCGGCGGAACACAGATACGCAGTATTTT; CDR3aa: CASSLRRNTDTQYF
v_gene: TRBV5-1; j_gene: TRBJ2-2; d_gene: TRBD1; abundance: .; CDR3nt: TGCGCCAGCAGTGGACAGGGGAAAACCGGGGAGCTGTTTTTT; CDR3aa: CASSGQGKTGELFF
v_gene: TRBV2; j_gene: TRBJ1-3; d_gene: TRBD1; abundance: .; CDR3nt: TGTGCCAGTGAAGTAGAACAGGGGATTGGAAACACCATATATTTT; CDR3aa: CASEVEQGIGNTIYF
v_gene: TRBV9; j_gene: TRBJ2-7; d_gene: .; abundance: once; CDR3nt: TGTGCCAGCAGCGTTCAGGGTGGATGGGTCGGCGAGCAGTACTTC; CDR3aa: CASSVQGGWVGEQYF
v_gene: TRBV10-2; j_gene: TRBJ2-1; d_gene: TRBD1; abundance: .; CDR3nt: TGCGCCAGCAGTGAATCGGGGACAGCGAATGAGCAGTTCTTC; CDR3aa: CASSESGTANEQFF
v_gene: TRBV9; j_gene: TRBJ1-1; d_gene: .; abundance: .; CDR3nt: TGTGCCAGCAGCGTACAGGGAGGCACTGAAGCTTTCTTT; CDR3aa: CASSVQGGTEAFF
v_gene: TRBV5-4; j_gene: TRBJ2-7; d_gene: TRBD1; abundance: .; CDR3nt: TGTGCCAGCAGCATCGGACAGGTTGGGGAGCAGTACTTC; CDR3aa: CASSIGQVGEQYF
v_gene: TRBV28; j_gene: TRBJ2-5; d_gene: TRBD2; abundance: .; CDR3nt: TGTGCCAGCCGTGGAGTGGGACTAGCGGAAGAGACCCAGTACTTC; CDR3aa: CASRGVGLAEETQYF
v_gene: TRBV9; j_gene: TRBJ1-5; d_gene: TRBD1; abundance: once; CDR3nt: TGTGCCAGCAGCCCTTCAGGGGGTACGGACCAGCCCCAGCATTTT; CDR3aa: CASSPSGGTDQPQHF
v_gene: TRBV4-3; j_gene: TRBJ1-3; d_gene: .; abundance: .; CDR3nt: TGCGCCAGCAGCCAAGATCGTCAGGGCCTCTCTGGAAACACCATATATTTT; CDR3aa: CASSQDRQGLSGNTIYF
v_gene: TRBV28; j_gene: TRBJ2-7; d_gene: .; abundance: once; CDR3nt: TGTGCCAGCAGTTTACAAGGCTTGGACGGGTTAAGTGTAGGACAGTACTTC; CDR3aa: CASSLQGLDGLSVGQYF
v_gene: TRBV7-2; j_gene: TRBJ1-4; d_gene: TRBD1; abundance: .; CDR3nt: TGTGCCAGCAGCTACAGGGGGCTCGGTGAAAAACTGTTTTTT; CDR3aa: CASSYRGLGEKLFF
v_gene: TRBV5-1; j_gene: TRBJ1-6; d_gene: .; abundance: .; CDR3nt: TGCGCCAGCAGCTTGGAGGGTAATTCACCCCTCCACTTT; CDR3aa: CASSLEGNSPLHF
v_gene: TRBV5-5; j_gene: TRBJ2-3; d_gene: TRBD2; abundance: .; CDR3nt: TGTGCCAGCAGCCCCGGACTAGCGGCTAGCACAGATACGCAGTATTTT; CDR3aa: CASSPGLAASTDTQYF
v_gene: TRBV7-3; j_gene: TRBJ2-1; d_gene: TRBD2; abundance: .; CDR3nt: TGTGCCAGCAGCCCTCGGCTAGCGGGAAACAATGAGCAGTTCTTC; CDR3aa: CASSPRLAGNNEQFF
v_gene: TRBV5-1; j_gene: TRBJ1-1; d_gene: TRBD1; abundance: once; CDR3nt: TGCGCCAGCAGCTTAGGGCCGGGACAGTATGAAGCTTTCTTT; CDR3aa: CASSLGPGQYEAFF
v_gene: TRBV6-6; j_gene: TRBJ1-1; d_gene: TRBD1; abundance: .; CDR3nt: TGTGCCTGTTCCGGGACAGGCCCCACTGAAGCTTTCTTT; CDR3aa: CACSGTGPTEAFF
v_gene: TRBV5-1; j_gene: TRBJ2-7; d_gene: .; abundance: .; CDR3nt: TGCGCCAGCAGACAAATGCTCGAACTAGCCTACGAGCAGTACTTC; CDR3aa: CASRQMLELAYEQYF
v_gene: TRBV5-8; j_gene: TRBJ2-3; d_gene: TRBD2; abundance: once; CDR3nt: TGTGCCAGCAGCTTGCGAGCGGGACTCCCCACAGATACGCAGTATTTT; CDR3aa: CASSLRAGLPTDTQYF